These 5 T cell receptor beta chains share one sample of origin, sequenced in a study of blood T cell repertoires in COVID-19. The assay was immunoSEQ multiplex PCR, and TCRdb's table has in-frame clones only and misses some. In the table there are roughly 140,000 clones, about 90% of which are singletons. The sample taken for sequencing was PBMCs or T cells enriched from blood (not recorded which). The receptors derive from a man aged 55 to 70 who had recovered from COVID-19.

This clone was detected only a few times. Other DNA variants within this sample encode the same CDR3. The J gene is TRBJ1-4, the V gene TRBV29-1; 10 nucleotides match TRBD1. V lost 6 bases, J lost 7 bases, and 5 bases stayed unmatched. CDR1 is SQVTM and CDR2 is ANQGSEA in the germline V gene. The CDR3 is 13 residues long. As DNA, the CDR3 is TGCAGCGTCCGACAGGGGGCGGGTGAAAAACTGTTTTTT. This translates into CSVRQGAGEKLFF.

CDR3 residues: CASSRGLGVEAFF. CDR3 coding DNA: TGTGCCAGCAGCCGTGGGCTAGGGGTTGAAGCTTTCTTT. The chain is built from TRBV12-3 or TRBV12-4 and TRBJ1-1, with D tentatively TRBD1 (5 bases). The length of the CDR3 is 13 residues. V gave up 6 bases and J gave up 7 bases, with 15 bases separating them.

This chain uses TRBV27 with TRBJ2-7; 10 bases agree with TRBD2. This CDR3 contains 14 residues. Germline V gene lookup returns CDR1 MNHEY and CDR2 SMNVEV (reference sequence). V was clipped by 9 bases and J by 4 bases; unmatched bases: 9. The CDR3 region is CASAQRGGIYEQYF. In DNA form, the CDR3 reads TGTGCCAGTGCCCAGCGGGGGGGCATTTACGAGCAGTACTTC.

The V call is TRBV28, the J call TRBJ1-5; D gene uncertain. V shed 3 bases and J shed 5 bases, with 8 bases lying between them. The germline V gene encodes CDR1 MDHEN and CDR2 SYDVKM. The CDR3 contains 13 residues. In DNA form, the CDR3 reads TGTGCCAGCAGTTTTCAGCGGGATCAGCCCCAGCATTTT. This translates into CASSFQRDQPQHF.

The chain joins TRBV7-8 to TRBJ1-5, with D possibly TRBD1 on 5 matching bases. The CDR3 covers 13 residues. Germline V gene data show CDR1 as SGHVS and CDR2 as FQNEAQ. Between the trimmed V and J ends, which lost 3 bases and 5 bases, there was a span of 8 bases. For the CDR3, the DNA is TGTGCCAGCAGCTTCCCGGGGGATCAGCCCCAGCATTTT. This sequence encodes CASSFPGDQPQHF.